The 15 T cell receptor beta chains below come from one sample, sequenced in a study of blood T cell repertoires in COVID-19. Profiling relied on immunoSEQ multiplex PCR, and the TCRdb table lists in-frame clones only, not all of them. In the table there are 230,000 or so clones, around 89% of which are singletons. The sequencing input was peripheral blood. The source of these receptors is a woman in her sixties with COVID-19, enrolled during active disease.

The DNA of the CDR3 is TGTGCCAGCAGCCAACTCCAGGGGTTTGAAGCTTTCTTT. Its translation: CASSQLQGFEAFF. V usage is TRBV3-1 (or the pseudogene TRBV3-2) and J usage is TRBJ1-1; tentatively, D is TRBD1 (6 bases). The V and J ends lost 2 bases and 7 bases respectively, with 11 bases between them. Germline V CDR1 and CDR2: LGHDT, YNNKEL (reference sequence). There are 13 residues in the CDR3.

J is TRBJ1-2 and V is TRBV3-1 (or the pseudogene TRBV3-2); TRBD1 is a possible D gene (6 bases). The CDR3 sequence is 15 residues long. The germline gives CDR1 LGHDT, CDR2 YNNKEL (reference sequence). Trimming took off 0 bases at V and 3 bases at J, with 11 bases between the two ends. The CDR3 region is CASSQERTAHYGYTF. CDR3 nucleotide sequence: TGTGCCAGCAGCCAAGAGAGGACAGCCCACTATGGCTACACCTTC.

This chain links TRBV3-1 (or the pseudogene TRBV3-2) with TRBJ1-1; 9 bases fit TRBD1. J gave up 4 bases and V 4 bases, and 7 bases lay outside the gene matches. Germline CDR1 reads LGHDT; CDR2 reads YNNKEL (reference sequence). This CDR3 contains 15 residues. The CDR3 DNA is TGTGCCAGCAGCCCCCCCCGGGACAGGGCCACTGAAGCTTTCTTT. Amino acids: CASSPPRDRATEAFF.

The rearrangement uses TRBV2 and TRBJ2-2, with TRBD1 matching over 7 bases. This CDR3 has 14 amino acids. Germline lookup yields CDR1 SNHLY and CDR2 FYNNEI. The V and J ends lost 10 bases and 2 bases, in that order; junction bases with no gene match: 7. The DNA of the CDR3 is TGTGCCACCACGGGGACAGATAACACCGGGGAGCTGTTTTTT. Translated, it gives CATTGTDNTGELFF.

Here the CDR3 DNA reads TGTGCCAGCAGCCTGACAGGGAATTACGAGCAGTACTTC. Amino acids: CASSLTGNYEQYF. The rearrangement links TRBV6-2 or TRBV6-3 to TRBJ2-7; TRBD1 aligns across 7 bases. V lost 6 bases and J lost 4; bases outside the gene matches: 6. Germline V gives CDR1 MNHEY, CDR2 SVGEGT. CDR3 length equals 13 residues.

In its sample, this clone was seen a few times. The chain recombines TRBV27 with TRBJ1-6; 7 bases line up with TRBD1. V gave up 10 bases and J gave up 0 bases; unmatched junction bases: 6. CDR1 and CDR2 from the germline V gene are MNHEY and SMNVEV (reference sequence). The CDR3 consists of 15 residues. The CDR3 coding sequence is TGTGCCACCCGGACAGGTCGCTCCTATAATTCACCCCTCCACTTT. Its protein product is CATRTGRSYNSPLHF.

The chain employs TRBV2 and TRBJ1-1, with D hard to call. Looked up from germline, CDR1 is SNHLY and CDR2 is FYNNEI. The CDR3 runs to 14 residues. V gave up 2 bases and J gave up 0 bases, with 7 bases separating them. In DNA form, the CDR3 reads TGTGCCAGCAGTGAAAGGCAGGTGAACACTGAAGCTTTCTTT. Protein product: CASSERQVNTEAFF.

The V call is TRBV21-1, the J call TRBJ2-5; the D call of TRBD2 is as the table states it, not checked on the DNA. TRBV21-1 is recorded as a pseudogene. The CDR3 covers 17 residues. The CDR3, as DNA: TGTGCCAGCAGCAAAATGCCTTTCGGAGAGAGTAGGGAGACCCAGTACTTC. Amino acid sequence: CASSKMPFGESRETQYF.

The chain links TRBV10-3 to TRBJ1-1; the match to TRBD1 covers 8 bases. The CDR3 extends over 17 amino acids. V lost 10 bases to trimming and J lost 4 bases; unmatched junction nucleotides: 20. Germline V lookup: CDR1 ENHRY, CDR2 SYGVKD. In DNA form, the CDR3 reads TGTGCCAGTCAGGGGCTACAGGGGGAGGCAAGGGGCACTGAAGCTTTCTTT. Its protein product is CASQGLQGEARGTEAFF.

This chain joins TRBV6-5 and TRBJ1-6; the match to TRBD1 covers 7 bases. V shed 2 bases and J 10 bases; nucleotides not matched to a gene: 5. Germline V CDR1 and CDR2: MNHEY, SVGAGI. The CDR3 extends over 14 amino acids. CDR3 amino acids: CASSYVEQGSPLHF. CDR3 nucleotide sequence: TGTGCCAGCAGTTACGTGGAACAGGGGTCACCCCTCCACTTT.

J is TRBJ2-7 and V is TRBV5-1, with 10 bases aligning to TRBD1. Per germline, CDR1 SGHRS and CDR2 YFSETQ. The CDR3 extends over 15 amino acids. V lost 4 bases and J lost 3; bases outside the gene matches: 7. Here the CDR3 DNA reads TGCGCCAGCAGCCGGACGGGGACAGGGGACTACGAGCAGTACTTC. It is translated as CASSRTGTGDYEQYF. The complete variable domain, with remaining parts taken from reference TRBV5-1 and TRBJ2-7, reads KAGVTQTPRYLIKTRGQQVTLSCSPISGHRSVSWYQQTPGQGLQFLFEYFSETQRNKGNFPGRFSGRQFSNSRSEMNVSTLELGDSALYLCASSRTGTGDYEQYFGPGTRLTVT.

The V and J genes are TRBV6-2 or TRBV6-3 and TRBJ2-1; 9 bases map to TRBD2. The ends lost 5 bases at V and 15 bases at J; junction bases unmatched: 11. Germline CDR1 and CDR2: MNHEY and SVGEGT. CDR3 length: 13 residues. The CDR3 is CASSATSGRGLFF. The DNA for the CDR3 is TGTGCCAGCAGTGCTACTAGCGGGCGCGGCCTGTTCTTC.

This chain links TRBV2 with TRBJ1-5; 7 bases align to TRBD1. V shed 11 bases, J shed 4 bases, and the junction held 11 bases outside the gene matches. CDR3 length: 14 residues. Germline V CDR1 and CDR2: SNHLY, FYNNEI. CDR3 protein: CASKGRQGNQPQHF. The CDR3 DNA reads as TGTGCCTCAAAGGGTAGACAGGGTAATCAGCCCCAGCATTTT.

This clone was seen just once. The CDR3: CASSDTGLGQPQHF. The CDR3, as DNA: TGTGCCAGCAGTGACACAGGCCTTGGTCAGCCCCAGCATTTT. The chain employs TRBV25-1 and TRBJ1-5; tentatively, D is TRBD1 (5 bases). Germline V gene data show CDR1 as MGHDK and CDR2 as SYGVNS. This CDR3 is built from 14 residues. Between the trimmed V and J ends, which lost 3 bases and 6 bases, there was a span of 12 bases. Full variable domain (outside the CDR3, taken from reference TRBV25-1 and TRBJ1-5): EADIYQTPRYLVIGTGKKITLECSQTMGHDKMYWYQQDPGMELHLIHYSYGVNSTEKGDLSSESTVSRIRTEHFPLTLESARPSHTSQYLCASSDTGLGQPQHFGDGTRLSIL.

The genes are TRBV19 and TRBJ2-4, with 9 bases identical to TRBD1. V was pared by 6 bases and J by 6 bases, with 6 bases of the junction left unmatched. Germline lookup yields CDR1 LNHDA and CDR2 SQIVND (reference sequence). The CDR3 is 14 residues long. The CDR3 loop reads CASSIQGARNIQYF. In nucleotides, the CDR3 is TGTGCCAGTAGCATACAGGGGGCGAGAAACATTCAGTACTTC.